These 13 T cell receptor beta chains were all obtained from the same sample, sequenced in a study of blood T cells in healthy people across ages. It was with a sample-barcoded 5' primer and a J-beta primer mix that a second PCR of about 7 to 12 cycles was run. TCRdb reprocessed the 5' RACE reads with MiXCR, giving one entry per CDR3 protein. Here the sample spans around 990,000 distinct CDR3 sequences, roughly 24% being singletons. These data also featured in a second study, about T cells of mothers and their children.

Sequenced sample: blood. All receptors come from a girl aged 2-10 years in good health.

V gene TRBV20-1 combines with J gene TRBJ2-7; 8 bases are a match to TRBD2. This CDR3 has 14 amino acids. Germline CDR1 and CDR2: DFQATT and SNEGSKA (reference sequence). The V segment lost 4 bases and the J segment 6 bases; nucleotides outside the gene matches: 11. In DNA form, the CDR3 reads TGCAGTGCTATGACCGGGAGGGCCTCGGGCGAGCAGTACTTC. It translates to CSAMTGRASGEQYF.

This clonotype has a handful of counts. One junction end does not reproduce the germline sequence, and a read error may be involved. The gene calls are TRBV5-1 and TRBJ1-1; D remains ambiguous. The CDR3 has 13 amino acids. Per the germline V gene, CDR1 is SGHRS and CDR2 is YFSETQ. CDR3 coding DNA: TGCGCCAGCAGCTTGGAACGGAACACTGAAGTTTTCTTT. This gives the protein CASSLERNTEVFF. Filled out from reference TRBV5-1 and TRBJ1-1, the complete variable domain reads KAGVTQTPRYLIKTRGQQVTLSCSPISGHRSVSWYQQTPGQGLQFLFEYFSETQRNKGNFPGRFSGRQFSNSRSEMNVSTLELGDSALYLCASSLERNTEVFFGQGTRLTVV.

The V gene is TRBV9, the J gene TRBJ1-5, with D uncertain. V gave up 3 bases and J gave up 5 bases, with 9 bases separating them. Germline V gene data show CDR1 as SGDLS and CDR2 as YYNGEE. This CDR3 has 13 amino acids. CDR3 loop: CASSDGSYQPQHF. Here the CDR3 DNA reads TGTGCCAGCAGCGATGGGAGTTATCAGCCCCAGCATTTT.

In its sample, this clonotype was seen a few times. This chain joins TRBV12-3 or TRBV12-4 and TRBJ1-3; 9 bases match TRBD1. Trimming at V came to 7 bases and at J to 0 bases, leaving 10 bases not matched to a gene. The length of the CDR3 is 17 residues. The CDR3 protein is CASTPGTGLSSGNTIYF. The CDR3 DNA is TGTGCCAGCACCCCCGGGACAGGGCTGAGCTCTGGAAACACCATATATTTT.

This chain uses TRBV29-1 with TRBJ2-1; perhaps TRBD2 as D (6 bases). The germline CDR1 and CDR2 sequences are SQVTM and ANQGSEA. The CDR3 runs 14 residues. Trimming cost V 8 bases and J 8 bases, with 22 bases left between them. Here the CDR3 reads CSLRVGLAHYEQFF. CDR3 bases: TGCAGCCTGAGAGTAGGCCTAGCGCATTATGAGCAGTTCTTC.

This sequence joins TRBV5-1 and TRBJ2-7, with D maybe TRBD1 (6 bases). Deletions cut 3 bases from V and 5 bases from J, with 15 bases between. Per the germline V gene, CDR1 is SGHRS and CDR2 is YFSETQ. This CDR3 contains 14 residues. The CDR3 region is CASSYRDNRHEQYF. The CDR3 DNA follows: TGCGCCAGCAGCTACCGGGACAATAGACACGAGCAGTACTTC.

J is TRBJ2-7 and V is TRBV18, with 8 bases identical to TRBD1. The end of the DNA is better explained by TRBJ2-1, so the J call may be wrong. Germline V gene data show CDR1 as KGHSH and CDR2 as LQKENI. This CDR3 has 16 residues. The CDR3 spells CASSQAPGQAYNEQFF. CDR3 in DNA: TGTGCCAGCTCACAAGCCCCGGGACAGGCCTACAATGAGCAGTTCTTC.

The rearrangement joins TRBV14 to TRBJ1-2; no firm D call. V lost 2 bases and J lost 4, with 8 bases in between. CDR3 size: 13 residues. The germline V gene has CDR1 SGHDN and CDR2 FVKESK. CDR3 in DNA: TGTGCCAGCAGCCAACGACCTCCCTATGGCTACACCTTC. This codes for CASSQRPPYGYTF.

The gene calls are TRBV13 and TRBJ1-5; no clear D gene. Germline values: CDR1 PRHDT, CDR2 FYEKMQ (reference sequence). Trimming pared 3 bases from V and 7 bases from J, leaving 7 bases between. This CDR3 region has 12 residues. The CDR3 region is CASSFGWQPQHF. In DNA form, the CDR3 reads TGTGCCAGCAGCTTTGGATGGCAGCCCCAGCATTTT.

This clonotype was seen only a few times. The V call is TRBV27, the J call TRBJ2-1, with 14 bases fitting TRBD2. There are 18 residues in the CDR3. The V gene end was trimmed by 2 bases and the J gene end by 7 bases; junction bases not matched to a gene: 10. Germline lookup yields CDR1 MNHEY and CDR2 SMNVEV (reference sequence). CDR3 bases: TGTGCCAGCAGTTTAAGAGGGACTAGCGGGGGAGTCAGAAATGAGCAGTTCTTC. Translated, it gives CASSLRGTSGGVRNEQFF.

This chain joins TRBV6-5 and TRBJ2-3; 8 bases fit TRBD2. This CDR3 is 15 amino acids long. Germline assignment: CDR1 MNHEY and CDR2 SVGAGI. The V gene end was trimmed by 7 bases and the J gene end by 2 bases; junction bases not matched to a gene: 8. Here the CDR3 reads CASNPSGGTTDTQYF. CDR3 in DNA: TGTGCCAGCAACCCCTCGGGGGGGACCACAGATACGCAGTATTTT.

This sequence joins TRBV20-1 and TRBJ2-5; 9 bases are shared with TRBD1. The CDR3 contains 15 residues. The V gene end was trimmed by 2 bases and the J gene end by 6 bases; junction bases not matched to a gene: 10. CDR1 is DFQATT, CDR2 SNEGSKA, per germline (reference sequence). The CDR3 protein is CSARSRDREPQTQYF. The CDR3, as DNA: TGCAGTGCTAGATCCCGGGACAGGGAACCTCAGACCCAGTACTTC.

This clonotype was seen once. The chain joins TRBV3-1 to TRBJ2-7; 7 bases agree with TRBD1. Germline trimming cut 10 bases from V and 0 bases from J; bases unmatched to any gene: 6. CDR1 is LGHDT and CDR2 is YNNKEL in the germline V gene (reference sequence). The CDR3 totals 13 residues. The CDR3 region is CATSGQDSYEQYF. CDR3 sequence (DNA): TGTGCCACCTCTGGACAGGACTCCTACGAGCAGTACTTC.